The 2 T cell receptor beta chains below all came from one sample that was sequenced in a study of control samples from healthy donors and cancer patients. The assay was immunoSEQ multiplex PCR, and TCRdb's table has in-frame clones only and misses some. The sample records 100,000 to 150,000 clones, about 92% being singletons. Sequenced sample: PBMCs. All receptors derive from a man older than 75 with head and neck cancer.

The rearrangement joins TRBV2 to TRBJ2-7; 8 bases map to TRBD1. The CDR3 is made up of 14 amino acids. Per the germline V gene, CDR1 is SNHLY and CDR2 is FYNNEI. Losses at the gene ends were 7 bases for V and 6 bases for J; bases not matched to a gene: 11. The CDR3 coding sequence is TGTGCCAGCATCTTGCTGGACAGGGCAGCCGAGCAGTACTTC. Its translation: CASILLDRAAEQYF.

The genes are TRBV5-1 and TRBJ2-5, with D tentatively TRBD1 (5 bases). This CDR3 has 18 amino acids. CDR1 and CDR2 (germline): SGHRS, YFSETQ. Trimming took 3 bases from V and 4 from J, leaving 25 bases between them. CDR3 DNA: TGCGCCAGCAGCTCCCCCCCCGCGAATTGGCAGGGTCGAGAGACCCAGTACTTC. Translating gives CASSSPPANWQGRETQYF.